This record concerns one TCR beta chain sequence. Germline assignment: CDR1 SEHNR and CDR2 FQNEAQ (reference sequence). Trimming stripped 4 bases from V and 3 bases from J, with 13 bases between. The CDR3 is 14 residues long. PCR was performed using 60 Vbeta and 13 Jbeta primers. Sequencing used immunoSEQ multiplex PCR; TCRdb keeps in-frame clones, though not all of them. Among fewer than 250,000 clones listed, about four fifths were seen once. This specimen belongs to a study of cytomegalovirus exposure and HLA in healthy donors. Study overall: T cells numbering about 180 million yielded some 100 million unique TCR beta sequences in an earlier analysis.

This clonotype originated in a man aged 25 to 40 in good health and CMV-seronegative. The chain carries TRBV7-9 and TRBJ2-7; possibly TRBD1 for D (6 bases). The sequenced material came from PBMCs. The DNA for the CDR3 is TGTGCCAGCAGCTCGTATGGGGACAACTACGAGCAGTACTTC. Translated, it gives CASSSYGDNYEQYF.